This T cell receptor (beta chain) was sequenced for a study of blood T cell repertoires in COVID-19. The wider study: COVID-19 samples, acute and convalescent, were from the United States, Italy and Spain. The analysed material was cDNA or gDNA that came from T cells, B-cell-depleted T cells, or PBMCs.

Germline-derived CDR1 and CDR2 are MNHEY and SMNVEV (reference sequence). The CDR3 length is 14 residues. V was pared by 6 bases and J by 4 bases, with 15 bases between. Per the original methods: The assay estimated nucleated cells by amplifying reference gene primers. Generated by immunoSEQ multiplex PCR, the TCRdb table keeps only in-frame clones and is missing some. V and J calls and clone size come straight from that table; D and trimming were deduced from the DNA. The top ten clones hold approximately 59% of a sample with roughly 40,000 clones, around 84% of them seen once. Sequencing used peripheral blood. This clonotype was obtained from a man in his 70s with acute or convalescent COVID-19. The V and J genes are TRBV27 and TRBJ1-1; D unresolved. CDR3 sequence (DNA): TGTGCCAGCAGGAGAGGTCCCGAAGGCACTGAAGCTTTCTTT. It encodes CASRRGPEGTEAFF.